The subject of this entry is one T cell receptor beta chain. Antigen unknown. This entry is derived from a study of immune evolution from preneoplasia to lung adenocarcinoma. General observations from the study: Clonality was highest in normal lung, lower in later-stage lesions apparently.

Only in-frame clones appear in the TCRdb table, and some are missing; sequencing was by immunoSEQ multiplex PCR. The table records fewer than 8,500 clones, around four fifths of them present only once. V was shortened by 3 bases and J by 7 bases, with 22 bases between the two germline ends. The V gene's germline CDR1 is SQVTM and CDR2 ANQGSEA. This CDR3 has 15 residues. Patients had resection in Japan or China between about 2014 and 2017. After pathologic assessment, macro-dissection selected premalignant or tumor cells for extraction. The sequenced sample was FFPE minimally invasive lung adenocarcinoma tissue. The rearrangement links TRBV29-1 to TRBJ2-7; D is perhaps TRBD1 (5 bases). This sequence was found in a donor at least 70 years old with lung adenocarcinoma. This CDR3 is CSVEMSGAPVGEQYF. The CDR3 nucleotides read TGCAGCGTTGAGATGTCTGGGGCGCCGGTCGGAGAGCAGTACTTC.